This TCR beta chain derives from a study of blood T cells in healthy people across ages. Findings of the study overall: It was not known whether donors were CMV positive (a possible confounder of expanded clonotype changes).

This clonotype was seen a handful of times. What it recognizes is unknown. Primers used in a second PCR of roughly 6 to 12 cycles were a sample-barcoded 5' primer and a J-beta primer mix. Each cDNA molecule received a tag from a template-switch adaptor that had 12 random nucleotides. One entry per CDR3 protein results from TCRdb running MiXCR on the 5' RACE reads. The sample has 1.5 million to 2 million distinct CDR3 sequences, 49% seen once; the top ten hold less than 2.5%. The CDR3 has 17 residues. V dropped 1 base and J dropped 3 bases, with 18 bases sitting between them. Germline-derived CDR1 and CDR2 are SGHTA and FQGTGA. With each sample, at least 6 micrograms of total RNA were extracted.

The TCR originated in a woman aged 35 to 49 in good health. The chain employs TRBV7-3 and TRBJ1-1; D may be TRBD1 (5 bases). Input material: blood. The CDR3 region has the DNA TGTGCCAGCAGCTTAAGGGGGGTGGGAGGGATGGACACTGAAGCTTTCTTT. The encoded protein is CASSLRGVGGMDTEAFF.